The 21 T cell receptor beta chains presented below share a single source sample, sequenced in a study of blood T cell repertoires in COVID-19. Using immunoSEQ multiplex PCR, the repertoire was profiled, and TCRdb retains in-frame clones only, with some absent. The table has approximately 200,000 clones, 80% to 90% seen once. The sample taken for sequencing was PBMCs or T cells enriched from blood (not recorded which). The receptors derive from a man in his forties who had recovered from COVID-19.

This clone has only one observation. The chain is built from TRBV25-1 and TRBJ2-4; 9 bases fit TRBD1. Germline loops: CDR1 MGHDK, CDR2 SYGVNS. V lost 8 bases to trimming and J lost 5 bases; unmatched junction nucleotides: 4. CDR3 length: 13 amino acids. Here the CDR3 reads CASLRTGENIQYF. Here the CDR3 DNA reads TGTGCCAGCTTGCGGACAGGGGAAAACATTCAGTACTTC.

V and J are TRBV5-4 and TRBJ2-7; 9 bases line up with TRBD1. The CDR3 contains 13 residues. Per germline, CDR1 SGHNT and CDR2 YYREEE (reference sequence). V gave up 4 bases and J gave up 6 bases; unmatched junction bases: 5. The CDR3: CASSPGQGSEQYV. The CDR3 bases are TGTGCCAGCAGCCCGGGACAGGGAAGCGAGCAGTACGTC.

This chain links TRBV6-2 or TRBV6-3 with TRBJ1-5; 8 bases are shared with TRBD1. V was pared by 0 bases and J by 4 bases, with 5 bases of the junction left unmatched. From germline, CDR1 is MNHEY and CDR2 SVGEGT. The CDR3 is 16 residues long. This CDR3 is CASSYSLQGGNQPQHF. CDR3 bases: TGTGCCAGCAGTTACTCGTTACAGGGGGGTAATCAGCCCCAGCATTTT.

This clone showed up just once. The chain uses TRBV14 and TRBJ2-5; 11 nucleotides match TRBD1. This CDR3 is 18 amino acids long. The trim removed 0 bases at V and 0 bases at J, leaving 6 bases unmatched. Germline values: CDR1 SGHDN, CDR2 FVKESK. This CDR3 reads CASSQDSWDRGYQETQYF. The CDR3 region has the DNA TGTGCCAGCAGCCAAGATTCTTGGGACAGGGGGTACCAAGAGACCCAGTACTTC.

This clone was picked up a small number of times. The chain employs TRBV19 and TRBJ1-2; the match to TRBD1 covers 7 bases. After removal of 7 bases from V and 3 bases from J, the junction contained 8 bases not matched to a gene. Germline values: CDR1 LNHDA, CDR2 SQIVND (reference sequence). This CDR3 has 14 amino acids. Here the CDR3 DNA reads TGTGCCAGTATTGAAGCAGGGGGTTACTATGGCTACACCTTC. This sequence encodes CASIEAGGYYGYTF.

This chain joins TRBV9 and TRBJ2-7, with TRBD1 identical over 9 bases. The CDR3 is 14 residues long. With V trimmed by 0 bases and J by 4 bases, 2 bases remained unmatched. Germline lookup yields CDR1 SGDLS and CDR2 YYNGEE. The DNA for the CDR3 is TGTGCCAGCAGCGTAGAGACAGGGGGTTACGAGCAGTACTTC. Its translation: CASSVETGGYEQYF.

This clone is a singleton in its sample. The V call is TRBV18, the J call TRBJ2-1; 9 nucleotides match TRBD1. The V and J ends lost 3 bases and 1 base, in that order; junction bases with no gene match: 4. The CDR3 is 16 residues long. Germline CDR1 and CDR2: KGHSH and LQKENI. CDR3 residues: CASSPPDRGSYNEQFF. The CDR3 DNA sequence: TGTGCCAGCTCACCCCCAGACAGGGGGTCCTACAATGAGCAGTTCTTC.

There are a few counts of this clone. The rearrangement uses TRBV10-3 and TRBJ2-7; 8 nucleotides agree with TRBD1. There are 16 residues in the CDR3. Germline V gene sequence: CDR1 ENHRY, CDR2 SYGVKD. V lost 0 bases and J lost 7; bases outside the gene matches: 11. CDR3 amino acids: CAISESVVTGGREQYF. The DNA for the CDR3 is TGTGCCATCAGTGAGTCTGTCGTCACAGGGGGAAGGGAGCAGTACTTC.

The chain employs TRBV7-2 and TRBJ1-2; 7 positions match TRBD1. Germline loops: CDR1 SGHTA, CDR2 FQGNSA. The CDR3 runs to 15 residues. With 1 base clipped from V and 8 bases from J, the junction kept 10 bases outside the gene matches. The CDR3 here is CASSLVPGGLEGYTF. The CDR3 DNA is TGTGCCAGCAGCTTAGTTCCAGGGGGACTGGAGGGCTACACCTTC.

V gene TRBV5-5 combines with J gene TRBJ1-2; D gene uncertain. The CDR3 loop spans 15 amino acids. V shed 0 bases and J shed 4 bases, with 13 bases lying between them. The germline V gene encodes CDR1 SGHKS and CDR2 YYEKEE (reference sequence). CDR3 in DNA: TGTGCCAGCAGCTTGGGGTGGAGTGGAAGCTATGGCTACACCTTC. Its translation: CASSLGWSGSYGYTF. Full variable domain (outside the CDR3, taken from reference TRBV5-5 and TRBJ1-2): DAGVTQSPTHLIKTRGQQVTLRCSPISGHKSVSWYQQVLGQGPQFIFQYYEKEERGRGNFPDRFSARQFPNYSSELNVNALLLGDSALYLCASSLGWSGSYGYTFGSGTRLTVV.

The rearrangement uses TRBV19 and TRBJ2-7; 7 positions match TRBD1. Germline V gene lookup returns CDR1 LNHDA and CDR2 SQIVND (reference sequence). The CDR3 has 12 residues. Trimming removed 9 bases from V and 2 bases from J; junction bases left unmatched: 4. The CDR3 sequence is CASRDSAYEQYF. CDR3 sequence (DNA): TGTGCCAGCCGGGACAGCGCCTACGAGCAGTACTTC.

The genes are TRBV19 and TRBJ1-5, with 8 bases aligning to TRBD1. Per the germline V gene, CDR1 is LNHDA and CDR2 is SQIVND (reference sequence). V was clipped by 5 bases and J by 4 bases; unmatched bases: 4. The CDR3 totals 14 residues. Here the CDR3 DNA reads TGTGCCAGTAGTCAAACAGGGGGAAATCAGCCCCAGCATTTT. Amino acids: CASSQTGGNQPQHF.

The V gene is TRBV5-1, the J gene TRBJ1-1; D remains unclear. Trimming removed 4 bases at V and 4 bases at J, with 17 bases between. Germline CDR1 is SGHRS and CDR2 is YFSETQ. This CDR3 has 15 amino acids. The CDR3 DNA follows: TGCGCCAGCAGCCGAATGGCGGGCGGGAGCACTGAAGCTTTCTTT. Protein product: CASSRMAGGSTEAFF.

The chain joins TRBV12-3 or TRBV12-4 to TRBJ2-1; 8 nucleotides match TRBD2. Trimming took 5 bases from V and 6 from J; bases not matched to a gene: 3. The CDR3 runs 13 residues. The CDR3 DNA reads TGTGCCAGCAGTGCCACTAGCGGCAATGAGCAGTTCTTC. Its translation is CASSATSGNEQFF.

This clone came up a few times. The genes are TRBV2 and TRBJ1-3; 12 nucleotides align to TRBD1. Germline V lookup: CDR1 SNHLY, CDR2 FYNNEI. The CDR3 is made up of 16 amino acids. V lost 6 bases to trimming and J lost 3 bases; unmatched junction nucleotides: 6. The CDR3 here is CASSPGQGAGGNTIYF. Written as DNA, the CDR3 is TGTGCCAGCAGCCCGGGACAGGGGGCAGGTGGAAACACCATATATTTT.

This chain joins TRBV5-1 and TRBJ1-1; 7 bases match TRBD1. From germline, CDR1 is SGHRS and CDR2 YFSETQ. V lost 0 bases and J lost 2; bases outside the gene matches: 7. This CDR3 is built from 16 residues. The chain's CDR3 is CASSLAPTGANTEAFF. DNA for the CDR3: TGCGCCAGCAGCTTGGCCCCCACAGGGGCCAACACTGAAGCTTTCTTT.

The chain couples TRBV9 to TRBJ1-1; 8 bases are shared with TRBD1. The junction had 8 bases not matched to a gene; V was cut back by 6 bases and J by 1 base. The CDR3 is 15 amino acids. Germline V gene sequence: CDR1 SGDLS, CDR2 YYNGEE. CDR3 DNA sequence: TGTGCCAGCATGCCCCTTGGACAGGGGAACACTGAAGCTTTCTTT. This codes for CASMPLGQGNTEAFF.

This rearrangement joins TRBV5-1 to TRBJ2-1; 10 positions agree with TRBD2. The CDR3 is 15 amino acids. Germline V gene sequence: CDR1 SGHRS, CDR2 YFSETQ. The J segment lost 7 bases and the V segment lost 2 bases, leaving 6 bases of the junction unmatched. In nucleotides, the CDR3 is TGCGCCAGCAGCTTTTCTAGCGGGAGTCTTAATGAGCAGTTCTTC. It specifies CASSFSSGSLNEQFF.

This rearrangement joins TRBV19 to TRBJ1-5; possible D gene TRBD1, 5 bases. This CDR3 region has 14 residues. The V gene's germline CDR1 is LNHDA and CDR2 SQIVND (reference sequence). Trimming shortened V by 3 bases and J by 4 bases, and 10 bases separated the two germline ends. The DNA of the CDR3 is TGTGCCAGTAGTATCCGGGGGGGGAATCAGCCCCAGCATTTT. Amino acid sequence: CASSIRGGNQPQHF.

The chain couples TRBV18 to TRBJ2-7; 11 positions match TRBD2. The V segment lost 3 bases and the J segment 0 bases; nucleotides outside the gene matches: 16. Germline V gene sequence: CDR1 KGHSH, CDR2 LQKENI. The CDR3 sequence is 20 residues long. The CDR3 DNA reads TGTGCCAGCTCACCCCGATTCACCGGGACTAGCGGACGGAGCTCCTACGAGCAGTACTTC. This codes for CASSPRFTGTSGRSSYEQYF. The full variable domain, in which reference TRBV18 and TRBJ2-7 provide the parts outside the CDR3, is NAGVMQNPRHLVRRRGQEARLRCSPMKGHSHVYWYRQLPEEGLKFMVYLQKENIIDESGMPKERFSAEFPKEGPSILRIQQVVRGDSAAYFCASSPRFTGTSGRSSYEQYFGPGTRLTVT.

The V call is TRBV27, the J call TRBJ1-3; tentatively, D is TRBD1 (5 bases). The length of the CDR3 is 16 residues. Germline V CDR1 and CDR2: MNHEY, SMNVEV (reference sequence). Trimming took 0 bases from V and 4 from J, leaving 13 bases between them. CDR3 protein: CASSLSWGVRGNTIYF. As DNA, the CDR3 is TGTGCCAGCAGTTTATCATGGGGGGTGAGAGGAAACACCATATATTTT.